The following is a T cell receptor (beta chain) sequence with its context. This CDR3 has 16 amino acids. Germline assignment: CDR1 MNHEY and CDR2 SMNVEV (reference sequence). Trimming cost V 5 bases and J 0 bases, with 17 bases left between them. This entry is derived from a study of control samples from healthy donors and cancer patients. Clones were read by immunoSEQ multiplex PCR, and TCRdb kept only the in-frame ones, dropping some. The repertoire holds approximately 150,000 clones, with about 91% as singletons. The sequence was obtained from a man aged 18 to 30 in good health. The V and J genes are TRBV27 and TRBJ2-7; possibly TRBD1 or TRBD2 for D (5 bases each). Sequences were obtained from blood. CDR3 coding DNA: TGTGCCAGCAGTGCCATCCGGGGCCAGGGCTCCTACGAGCAGTACTTC. Translating it yields CASSAIRGQGSYEQYF.